These 24 T cell receptor beta chains were all obtained from the same sample, sequenced in a study of radiotherapy plus CTLA-4 blockade in lung cancer (dated by TCRdb to the late 2010s). Libraries were prepared through the immunoSEQ multiplex PCR assay. As stored in TCRdb, this immuneACCESS dataset retains in-frame rearrangements with V and J assigned. A fraction of the clones does not appear; measured against another copy, unresolved V genes explain less than half of the discrepancy, and the remainder lacks a known reason. The sample profile shows tens of thousands of clones; around 80% of them were found once. Roughly 7.5% of the sample lies in the top ten. Specimen: peripheral blood, collected from a patient treated with radiotherapy plus ipilimumab. The origin of the receptors is a human donor with non-small cell lung cancer who had stable disease on radiotherapy plus ipilimumab.

In its sample, this clone was seen a few times. The V call is TRBV20-1, the J call TRBJ2-1; D is undetermined. V was trimmed by 0 bases and J by 10 bases, leaving 7 bases between them. Looked up from germline, CDR1 is DFQATT and CDR2 is SNEGSKA (reference sequence). The CDR3 has 11 amino acids. CDR3 nucleotide sequence: TGCAGTGCTAGAGACCCCGTGGAGCAGTTCTTC. It is translated as CSARDPVEQFF.

The chain employs TRBV6-1 and TRBJ2-2; possible D gene TRBD1, 7 bases. Germline-derived CDR1 and CDR2 are MNHNS and SASEGT. CDR3 length: 14 amino acids. V was pared by 6 bases and J by 5 bases, with 13 bases between. For the CDR3, the DNA is TGTGCCAGCAGGCGGGACAGTCAGACCGGGGAGCTGTTTTTT. This encodes CASRRDSQTGELFF.

The chain is built from TRBV5-1 and TRBJ1-4, with D possibly being TRBD1 (6 bases). The germline CDR1 and CDR2 sequences are SGHRS and YFSETQ. Trimming took off 0 bases at V and 4 bases at J, with 7 bases between the two ends. The CDR3 sequence is 14 residues long. The DNA for the CDR3 is TGCGCCAGCAGCTTGGCAGGGGTTAATGAAAAACTGTTTTTT. Residues: CASSLAGVNEKLFF. Filled out from reference TRBV5-1 and TRBJ1-4, the complete variable domain reads KAGVTQTPRYLIKTRGQQVTLSCSPISGHRSVSWYQQTPGQGLQFLFEYFSETQRNKGNFPGRFSGRQFSNSRSEMNVSTLELGDSALYLCASSLAGVNEKLFFGSGTQLSVL.

The V call is TRBV5-1, the J call TRBJ2-1; D remains unclear. Germline V CDR1 and CDR2: SGHRS, YFSETQ. The CDR3 runs 14 residues. The V and J ends lost 1 base and 0 bases respectively, with 5 bases between them. The CDR3 loop reads CASSLSSSYNEQFF. CDR3 DNA: TGCGCCAGCAGCTTGTCGAGCTCCTACAATGAGCAGTTCTTC.

The gene calls are TRBV2 and TRBJ1-1; D ambiguous. V gave up 6 bases and J gave up 7 bases, with 15 bases separating them. Germline-derived CDR1 and CDR2 are SNHLY and FYNNEI. CDR3 length equals 13 residues. The CDR3 here is CASRTLTRDEAFF. CDR3 nucleotides: TGTGCCAGCAGGACCCTAACAAGGGATGAAGCTTTCTTT.

This chain connects TRBV11-2 to TRBJ1-2; 9 nucleotides match TRBD1. V dropped 5 bases and J dropped 4; count of bases not matched to a gene: 8. Germline loops: CDR1 SGHAT, CDR2 FQNNGV. This CDR3 spans 15 amino acids. The CDR3 spells CASSPWGQGTYGYTF. The CDR3 nucleotides are TGTGCCAGCAGCCCCTGGGGACAGGGCACCTATGGCTACACCTTC.

CDR3 nucleotides: TGTGCCAGCAGTCGACAGGGTACCTCCCAAAACATTCAGTACTTC. It is translated as CASSRQGTSQNIQYF. The J gene is TRBJ2-4, the V gene TRBV11-2; 7 nucleotides align to TRBD1. Germline V gives CDR1 SGHAT, CDR2 FQNNGV. The CDR3 runs to 15 residues. V lost 6 bases to trimming and J lost 5 bases; unmatched junction nucleotides: 10.

The J gene is TRBJ1-1, the V gene TRBV7-9; D is unclear. The V and J ends lost 5 bases and 1 base respectively, with 8 bases between them. In germline, CDR1 is SEHNR, CDR2 FQNEAQ (reference sequence). The CDR3 is 13 amino acids. CDR3 residues: CASSLPGNTEAFF. The CDR3 nucleotides are TGTGCCAGCAGCCTCCCGGGGAACACTGAAGCTTTCTTT.

The chain carries TRBV11-3 and TRBJ1-3; D is unclear. V was shortened by 3 bases and J by 4 bases, with 7 bases between the two germline ends. CDR1 and CDR2 (germline): SGHNT, YENEEA. CDR3 length: 13 residues. The CDR3 loop is CASSLDGGNTIYF. The CDR3 coding sequence is TGTGCCAGCAGCTTGGACGGAGGAAACACCATATATTTT.

The chain carries TRBV6-1 and TRBJ2-7; D ambiguous. Trimming removed 5 bases from V and 5 bases from J, with 4 bases in between. This CDR3 has 10 residues. Germline V gene data show CDR1 as MNHNS and CDR2 as SASEGT. CDR3 bases: TGTGCCAGCAGTATACACGAGCAGTACTTC. It encodes CASSIHEQYF.

The chain links TRBV4-1 to TRBJ1-6; D possibly corresponds to TRBD1 (5 bases). Germline loops: CDR1 MGHRA, CDR2 YSYEKL. V was shortened by 3 bases and J by 7 bases, with 10 bases between the two germline ends. CDR3 length: 14 amino acids. The CDR3 loop reads CASSQVGGNSPLHF. The CDR3 DNA follows: TGCGCCAGCAGCCAGGTGGGGGGGAATTCACCCCTCCACTTT.

The chain recombines TRBV29-1 with TRBJ2-7; D may be TRBD2 (5 bases). The CDR3 contains 13 residues. Trimming took off 0 bases at V and 4 bases at J, with 10 bases between the two ends. The germline CDR1 and CDR2 sequences are SQVTM and ANQGSEA. The CDR3 reads CSVEDGGRYEQYF. Here the CDR3 DNA reads TGCAGCGTTGAAGATGGAGGCAGATACGAGCAGTACTTC.

A single count supports this clone. The V gene is TRBV27, the J gene TRBJ2-2; D is perhaps TRBD2 (6 bases). Trimming cost V 1 base and J 0 bases, with 12 bases left between them. The CDR3 is made up of 17 amino acids. Germline V gives CDR1 MNHEY, CDR2 SMNVEV (reference sequence). In nucleotides, the CDR3 is TGTGCCAGCAGTTTATTGGGGGGATTCGCGAACACCGGGGAGCTGTTTTTT. Translating gives CASSLLGGFANTGELFF.

The chain joins TRBV10-3 to TRBJ1-1; D ambiguous. V gave up 3 bases and J gave up 0 bases, with 5 bases separating them. The CDR3 runs 13 residues. From germline, CDR1 is ENHRY and CDR2 SYGVKD. CDR3 amino acids: CAISDTLNTEAFF. CDR3 nucleotide sequence: TGTGCCATCAGTGACACACTGAACACTGAAGCTTTCTTT.

The chain links TRBV19 to TRBJ1-2, with a weak D call TRBD1 (5 bases). Germline-derived CDR1 and CDR2 are LNHDA and SQIVND (reference sequence). This CDR3 is built from 13 residues. With 6 bases removed from V and 8 bases from J, the gap between germline ends came to 16 bases. The CDR3 DNA reads TGTGCCAGTAGAGAGGTCGGGACGCGGGGCTACACCTTC. Amino acids: CASREVGTRGYTF.

The chain carries TRBV6-6 and TRBJ2-2; TRBD2 matches at 13 bases. CDR3 length: 14 amino acids. The ends lost 8 bases at V and 7 bases at J; junction bases unmatched: 4. CDR1 MNHNY and CDR2 SVGAGI come from the germline V gene (reference sequence). CDR3 sequence: CASGWTSGGGELFF. The CDR3 DNA reads as TGTGCCAGCGGGTGGACTAGCGGGGGCGGGGAGCTGTTTTTT.

This chain joins TRBV27 and TRBJ2-1, with 8 bases matching TRBD2. The CDR3 consists of 15 residues. CDR1 and CDR2 (germline): MNHEY, SMNVEV (reference sequence). Trimming at V came to 5 bases and at J to 2 bases, leaving 5 bases not matched to a gene. CDR3 region: CASSIPGLAYNEQFF. Written as DNA, the CDR3 is TGTGCCAGCAGTATTCCGGGACTAGCCTACAATGAGCAGTTCTTC.

The genes are TRBV15 and TRBJ2-3; TRBD1 agrees at 8 bases. This CDR3 contains 16 residues. Unmatched junction bases numbered 8, after V lost 3 bases and J lost 3 bases. Germline-derived CDR1 and CDR2 are LNHNV and YYDKDF (reference sequence). Here the CDR3 DNA reads TGTGCCACCAGCAGCAGACAGGGGTGGGGGACAGATACGCAGTATTTT. This gives the protein CATSSRQGWGTDTQYF.

This clone was counted a single time. The chain is built from TRBV7-9 and TRBJ1-2, with D maybe TRBD1 (5 bases). Germline V gene data show CDR1 as SEHNR and CDR2 as FQNEAQ (reference sequence). Trimming removed 5 bases from V and 8 bases from J, with 21 bases in between. This CDR3 region has 15 residues. CDR3 loop: CASSPPGMSRRGYTF. The CDR3 DNA reads TGTGCCAGCAGCCCCCCAGGGATGTCAAGAAGGGGCTACACCTTC. Full variable domain (rest looked up from reference TRBV7-9 and TRBJ1-2): DTGVSQNPRHKITKRGQNVTFRCDPISEHNRLYWYRQTLGQGPEFLTYFQNEAQLEKSRLLSDRFSAERPKGSFSTLEIQRTEQGDSAMYLCASSPPGMSRRGYTFGSGTRLTVV.

Points on this clone: The junction shows a germline mismatch at one end, possibly a read error. The chain combines TRBV6-1 with TRBJ1-5; TRBD1 might be the D (5 bases). The germline V gene encodes CDR1 MNHNS and CDR2 SASEGT. This CDR3 comprises 13 residues. The CDR3 reads CASSVQENQPQRF. The CDR3 coding sequence is TGTGCCAGCAGTGTACAGGAGAATCAGCCCCAGCGTTTT.

This clone has just a few counts. The chain employs TRBV7-8 and TRBJ1-1; 8 bases are a match to TRBD1. This CDR3 spans 16 amino acids. J was trimmed by 0 bases and V by 5 bases; bases with no gene match: 8. Germline V gives CDR1 SGHVS, CDR2 FQNEAQ. CDR3 sequence (DNA): TGTGCCAGCAGCCTCAGGACAGGGATTATGAACACTGAAGCTTTCTTT. Translation gives CASSLRTGIMNTEAFF.

The V and J genes are TRBV7-2 and TRBJ2-7, with TRBD2 matching over 12 bases. The CDR3 runs 14 residues. Germline V gives CDR1 SGHTA, CDR2 FQGNSA. Here the CDR3 reads CASSLAGGPYEQYV. The DNA for the CDR3 is TGTGCCAGCAGCCTAGCGGGGGGGCCATACGAGCAGTACGTC.

The genes are TRBV6-1 and TRBJ1-6; TRBD1 agrees at 7 bases. Germline V gene sequence: CDR1 MNHNS, CDR2 SASEGT. CDR3 length equals 14 residues. Trimming at V came to 1 base and at J to 10 bases, leaving 4 bases not matched to a gene. The CDR3 DNA follows: TGTGCCAGCAGTGAAGGGAACAGGGGATCACCCCTCCACTTT. Protein product: CASSEGNRGSPLHF.

The V gene is TRBV7-9, the J gene TRBJ1-5, with D uncertain. This CDR3 region has 14 residues. Trimming removed 2 bases from V and 2 bases from J, with 7 bases in between. Germline V gene data show CDR1 as SEHNR and CDR2 as FQNEAQ (reference sequence). The CDR3 bases are TGTGCCAGCAGCTTAATGCAAGGCAATCAGCCCCAGCATTTT. This gives the protein CASSLMQGNQPQHF.